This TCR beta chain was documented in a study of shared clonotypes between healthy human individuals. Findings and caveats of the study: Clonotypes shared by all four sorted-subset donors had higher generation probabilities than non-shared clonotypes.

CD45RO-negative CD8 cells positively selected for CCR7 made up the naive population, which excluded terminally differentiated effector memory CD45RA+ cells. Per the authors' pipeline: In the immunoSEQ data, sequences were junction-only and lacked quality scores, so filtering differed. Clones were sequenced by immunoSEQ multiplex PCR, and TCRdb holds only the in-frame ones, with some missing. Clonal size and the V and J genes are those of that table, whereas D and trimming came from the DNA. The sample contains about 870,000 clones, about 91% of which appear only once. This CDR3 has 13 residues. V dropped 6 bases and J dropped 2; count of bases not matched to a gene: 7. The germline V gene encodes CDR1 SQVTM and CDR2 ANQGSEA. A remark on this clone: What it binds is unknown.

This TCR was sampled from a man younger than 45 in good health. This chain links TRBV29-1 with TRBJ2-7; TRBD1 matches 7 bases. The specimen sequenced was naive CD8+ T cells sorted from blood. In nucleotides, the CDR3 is TGCAGCGTCGCCGGGACAGATCCCTACGAGCAGTACTTC. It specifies CSVAGTDPYEQYF.